A single T cell receptor (beta chain) is shown here with its context. The sample originates from a study of blood T cell repertoires in COVID-19. Overall study: In each case, the material was cDNA or gDNA derived from T cells, B-cell-depleted T cells, or PBMCs.

The CDR3 extends over 13 amino acids. The germline CDR1 and CDR2 sequences are LNHNV and YYDKDF (reference sequence). The germline V and J ends were trimmed by 9 bases and 1 base, with 12 bases remaining between them. Original handling: Quantification of nucleated cells was approximated via reference gene primer amplification. Generated by immunoSEQ multiplex PCR, the TCRdb table keeps only in-frame clones and is missing some. The V and J calls and the clone size are those of that table, but D and trimming were determined from the DNA. The sample holds about 180,000 clones; 70% to 90% are singletons and the top ten take about 4.1%.

This TCR was sampled from a woman younger than 45 with acute or convalescent COVID-19. The rearrangement uses TRBV15 and TRBJ1-1; D might be TRBD1 (5 bases). The sequencing sample was made of peripheral blood. The CDR3 is CATSTATNTEAFF. CDR3 bases: TGTGCCACTTCGACAGCCACGAACACTGAAGCTTTCTTT.